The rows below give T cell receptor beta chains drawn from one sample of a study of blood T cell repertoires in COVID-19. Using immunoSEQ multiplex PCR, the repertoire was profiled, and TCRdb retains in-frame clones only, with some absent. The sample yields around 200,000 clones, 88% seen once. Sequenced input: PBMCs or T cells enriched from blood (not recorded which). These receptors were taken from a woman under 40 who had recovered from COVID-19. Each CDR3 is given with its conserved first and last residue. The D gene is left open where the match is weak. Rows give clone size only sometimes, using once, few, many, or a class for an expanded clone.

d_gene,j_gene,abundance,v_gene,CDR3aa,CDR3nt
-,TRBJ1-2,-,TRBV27,CASSTSLPGNYGYTF,TGTGCCAGCAGCACCTCCCTCCCAGGGAACTATGGCTACACCTTC
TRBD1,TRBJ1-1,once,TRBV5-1,CASSLAGTGGTEAFF,TGCGCCAGCAGCTTGGCGGGGACAGGGGGCACTGAAGCTTTCTTT
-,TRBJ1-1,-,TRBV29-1,CSVLTATGNTEAFF,TGCAGCGTCCTTACAGCCACAGGGAACACTGAAGCTTTCTTT
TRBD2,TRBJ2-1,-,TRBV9,CASSPTSGGARNEQFF,TGTGCCAGCAGCCCGACTAGCGGGGGGGCCAGGAATGAGCAGTTCTTC
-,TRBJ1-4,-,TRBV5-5,CASSPRVGGTNEKLFF,TGTGCCAGCAGCCCAAGGGTGGGGGGAACTAATGAAAAACTGTTTTTT
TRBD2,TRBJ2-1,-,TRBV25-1,CASSEWEASGGSEQFF,TGTGCCAGCAGTGAATGGGAAGCTAGCGGGGGAAGTGAGCAGTTCTTC
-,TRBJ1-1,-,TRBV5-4,CASSSDRRPYTEAFF,TGTGCCAGCAGCTCTGACAGGCGGCCGTACACTGAAGCTTTCTTT
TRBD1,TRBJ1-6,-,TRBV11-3,CASSKEGTGDSPLHF,TGTGCCAGCAGCAAAGAGGGGACAGGTGATTCACCCCTCCACTTT
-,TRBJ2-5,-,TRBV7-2,CASSPTWGGETQYF,TGTGCCAGCAGTCCCACGTGGGGGGGCGAGACCCAGTACTTC
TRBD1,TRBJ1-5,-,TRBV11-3,CASSLDKTGGGDQPQHF,TGTGCCAGCAGCTTAGATAAGACAGGGGGCGGGGATCAGCCCCAGCATTTT
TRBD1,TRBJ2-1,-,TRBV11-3,CASSARDRGHNEQFF,TGTGCCAGCAGCGCCCGGGACAGGGGTCACAATGAGCAGTTCTTC
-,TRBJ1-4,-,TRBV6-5,CASTLRRSTNEKLFF,TGTGCCAGCACTCTCAGGAGGTCAACTAATGAAAAACTGTTTTTT
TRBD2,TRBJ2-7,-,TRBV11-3,CASSQASGAYEQYF,TGTGCCAGCAGCCAGGCTAGCGGAGCCTACGAGCAGTACTTC
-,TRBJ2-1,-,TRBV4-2,CASSQVGDEQFF,TGTGCCAGCAGCCAAGTCGGGGATGAGCAGTTCTTC
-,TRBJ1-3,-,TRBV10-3,CAIGIGAGNTIYF,TGTGCCATCGGGATAGGGGCTGGAAACACCATATATTTT
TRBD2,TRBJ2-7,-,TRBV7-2,CASSMSTSGSSYEQYF,TGTGCCAGCAGCATGAGCACTAGCGGGTCCTCCTACGAGCAGTACTTC
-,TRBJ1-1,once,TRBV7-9,CASSLVQGGAEAFF,TGTGCCAGCAGCTTAGTACAGGGAGGGGCTGAAGCTTTCTTT
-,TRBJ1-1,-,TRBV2,CASKFWGVTEAFF,TGTGCCAGTAAATTCTGGGGAGTCACTGAAGCTTTCTTT
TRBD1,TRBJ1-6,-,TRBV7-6,CASSWTGDPNSPLHF,TGTGCCAGCAGCTGGACAGGGGACCCTAATTCACCCCTCCACTTT
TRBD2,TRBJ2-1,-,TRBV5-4,CASSPWTSGTYNEQFF,TGTGCCAGCAGCCCCTGGACTAGCGGGACTTACAATGAGCAGTTCTTC
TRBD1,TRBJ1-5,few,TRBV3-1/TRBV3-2,CASSQEGQNNQPQHF,TGTGCCAGCAGCCAAGAGGGACAGAACAATCAGCCCCAGCATTTT
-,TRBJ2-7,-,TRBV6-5,CASSYSKLTYEQYF,TGTGCCAGCAGTTACTCGAAGCTAACCTACGAGCAGTACTTC
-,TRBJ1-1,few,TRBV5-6,CASSFGGGLVTEAFF,TGTGCCAGCAGCTTTGGTGGCGGGCTGGTCACTGAAGCTTTCTTT
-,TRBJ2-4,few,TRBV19,CASSIGTTAKNIQYF,TGTGCCAGTAGTATTGGGACAACAGCCAAAAACATTCAGTACTTC
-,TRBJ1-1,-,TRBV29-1,CSVEGQNTEAFF,TGCAGCGTTGAAGGACAGAACACTGAAGCTTTCTTT
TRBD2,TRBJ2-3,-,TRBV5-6,CASSLFSGGQRVDTQYF,TGTGCCAGCAGCTTGTTTAGCGGGGGCCAGCGGGTGGATACGCAGTATTTT
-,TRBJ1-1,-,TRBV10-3,CAINQKLNTEAFF,TGTGCCATCAATCAGAAGTTGAACACTGAAGCTTTCTTT
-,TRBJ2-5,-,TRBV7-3,CASSLLGAGTQYF,TGTGCCAGCAGCCTCCTGGGGGCGGGGACCCAGTACTTC
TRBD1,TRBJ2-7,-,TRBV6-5,CAAEQGNGYEQYF,TGTGCCGCAGAACAGGGGAATGGCTACGAGCAGTACTTC
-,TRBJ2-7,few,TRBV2,CASQTTVTPYEQYF,TGTGCCAGCCAAACGACAGTTACTCCCTACGAGCAGTACTTC
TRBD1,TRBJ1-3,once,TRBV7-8,CASSLGSGTAGNTIYF,TGTGCCAGCAGCTTAGGGTCGGGGACAGCTGGAAACACCATATATTTT
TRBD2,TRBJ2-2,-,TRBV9,CASSGGAAAGDGTNTGELFF,TGTGCCAGCAGCGGAGGGGCGGCGGCGGGGGACGGGACGAACACCGGGGAGCTGTTTTTT
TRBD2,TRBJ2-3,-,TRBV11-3,CASSNSGGGQYF,TGTGCCAGCAGCAATAGCGGGGGAGGCCAGTATTTT
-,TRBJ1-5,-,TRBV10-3,CAISGDINQPQHF,TGTGCCATCAGTGGGGACATCAATCAGCCCCAGCATTTT
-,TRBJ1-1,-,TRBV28,CASSFSGEEAFF,TGTGCCAGCAGTTTCTCGGGGGAGGAAGCTTTCTTT
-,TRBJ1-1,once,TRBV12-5,CASGLESYTEAFF,TGTGCTAGTGGTTTGGAGAGTTACACTGAAGCTTTCTTT
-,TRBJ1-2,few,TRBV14,CASSQGRQLGGYTF,TGTGCCAGCAGCCAAGGGAGACAGTTGGGCGGCTACACCTTC